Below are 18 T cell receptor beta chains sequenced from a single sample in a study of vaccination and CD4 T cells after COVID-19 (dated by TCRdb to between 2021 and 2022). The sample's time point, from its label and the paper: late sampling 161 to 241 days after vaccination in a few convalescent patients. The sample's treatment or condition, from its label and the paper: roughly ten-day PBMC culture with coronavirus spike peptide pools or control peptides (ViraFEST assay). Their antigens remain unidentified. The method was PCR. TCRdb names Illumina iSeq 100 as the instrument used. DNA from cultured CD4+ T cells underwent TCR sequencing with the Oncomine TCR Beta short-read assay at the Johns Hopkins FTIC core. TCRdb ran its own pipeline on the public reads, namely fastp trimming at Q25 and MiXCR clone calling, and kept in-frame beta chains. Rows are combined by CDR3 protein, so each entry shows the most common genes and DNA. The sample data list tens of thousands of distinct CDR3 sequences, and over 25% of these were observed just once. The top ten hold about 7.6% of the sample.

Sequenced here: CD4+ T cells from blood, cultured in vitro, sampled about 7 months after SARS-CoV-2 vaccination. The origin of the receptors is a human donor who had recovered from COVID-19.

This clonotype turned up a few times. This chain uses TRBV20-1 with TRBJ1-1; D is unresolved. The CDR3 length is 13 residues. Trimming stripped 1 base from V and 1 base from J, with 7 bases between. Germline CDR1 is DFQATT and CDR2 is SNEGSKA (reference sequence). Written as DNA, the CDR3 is TGCAGTGCTAGAGGCCAGCCGAACACTGAAGCTTTCTTT. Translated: CSARGQPNTEAFF.

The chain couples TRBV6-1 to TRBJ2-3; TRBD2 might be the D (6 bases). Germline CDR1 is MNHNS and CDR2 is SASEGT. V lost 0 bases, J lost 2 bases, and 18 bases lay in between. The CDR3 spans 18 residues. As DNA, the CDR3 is TGTGCCAGCAGTGAAGCGGGGGGAGCGCGCAGCCCCACAGATACGCAGTATTTT. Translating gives CASSEAGGARSPTDTQYF.

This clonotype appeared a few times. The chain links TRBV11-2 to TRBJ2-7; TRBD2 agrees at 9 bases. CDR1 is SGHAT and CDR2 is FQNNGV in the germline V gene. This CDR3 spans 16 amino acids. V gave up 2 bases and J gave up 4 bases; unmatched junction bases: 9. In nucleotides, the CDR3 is TGTGCCAGCAGCTTAACTAGCGGGTTCGCCGGGTACGAGCAGTACTTC. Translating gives CASSLTSGFAGYEQYF. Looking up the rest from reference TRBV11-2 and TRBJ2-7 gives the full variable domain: EAGVAQSPRYKIIEKRQSVAFWCNPISGHATLYWYQQILGQGPKLLIQFQNNGVVDDSQLPKDRFSAERLKGVDSTLKIQPAKLEDSAVYLCASSLTSGFAGYEQYFGPGTRLTVT.

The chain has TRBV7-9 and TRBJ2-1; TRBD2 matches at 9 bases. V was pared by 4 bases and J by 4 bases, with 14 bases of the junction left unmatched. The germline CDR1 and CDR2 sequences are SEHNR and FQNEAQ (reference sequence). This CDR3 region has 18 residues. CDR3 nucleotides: TGTGCCAGCAGCTGGGAAACAAGGGCGGGAGGGATTTACAATGAGCAGTTCTTC. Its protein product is CASSWETRAGGIYNEQFF.

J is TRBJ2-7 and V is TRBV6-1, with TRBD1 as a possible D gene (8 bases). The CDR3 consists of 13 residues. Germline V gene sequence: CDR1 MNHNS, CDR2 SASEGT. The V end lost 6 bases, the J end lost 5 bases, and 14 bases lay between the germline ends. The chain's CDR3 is CASSGQGGDEQYF. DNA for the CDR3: TGTGCCAGCAGCGGACAGGGAGGGGACGAGCAGTACTTC.

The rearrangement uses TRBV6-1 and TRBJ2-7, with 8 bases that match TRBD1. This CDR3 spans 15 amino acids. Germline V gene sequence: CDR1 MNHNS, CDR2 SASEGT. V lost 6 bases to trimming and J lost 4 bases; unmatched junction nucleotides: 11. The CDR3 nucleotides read TGTGCCAGCAGACAGGGGGTTTGGCTTGGGTACGAGCAGTACTTC. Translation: CASRQGVWLGYEQYF.

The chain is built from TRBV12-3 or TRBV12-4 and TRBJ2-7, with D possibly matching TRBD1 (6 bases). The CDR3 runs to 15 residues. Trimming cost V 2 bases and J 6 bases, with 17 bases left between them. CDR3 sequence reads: CASSLMDRQLSEQYF. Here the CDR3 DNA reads TGTGCCAGCAGTTTAATGGACAGACAGTTAAGCGAGCAGTACTTC.

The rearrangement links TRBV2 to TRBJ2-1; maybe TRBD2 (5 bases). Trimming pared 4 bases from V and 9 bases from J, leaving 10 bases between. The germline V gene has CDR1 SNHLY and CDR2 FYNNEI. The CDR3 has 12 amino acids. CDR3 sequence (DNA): TGTGCCAGCAGTGTAGCGAGGAGTGAGCAGTTCTTC. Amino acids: CASSVARSEQFF. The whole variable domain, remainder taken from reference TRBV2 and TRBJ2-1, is EPEVTQTPSHQVTQMGQEVILRCVPISNHLYFYWYRQILGQKVEFLVSFYNNEISEKSEIFDDQFSVERPDGSNFTLKIRSTKLEDSAMYFCASSVARSEQFFGPGTRLTVL.

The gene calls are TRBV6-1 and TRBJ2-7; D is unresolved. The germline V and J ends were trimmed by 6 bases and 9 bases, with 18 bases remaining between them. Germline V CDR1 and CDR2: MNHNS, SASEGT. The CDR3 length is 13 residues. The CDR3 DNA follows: TGTGCCAGCAGGCCGGGCCCACGAATGGGGCAGTACTTC. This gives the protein CASRPGPRMGQYF.

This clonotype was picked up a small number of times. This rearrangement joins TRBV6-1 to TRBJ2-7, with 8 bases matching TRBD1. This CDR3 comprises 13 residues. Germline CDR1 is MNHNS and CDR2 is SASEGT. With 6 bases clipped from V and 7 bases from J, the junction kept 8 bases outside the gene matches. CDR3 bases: TGTGCCAGCAGGCGGGACAGGCGGGGAGAGCAGTACTTC. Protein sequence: CASRRDRRGEQYF.

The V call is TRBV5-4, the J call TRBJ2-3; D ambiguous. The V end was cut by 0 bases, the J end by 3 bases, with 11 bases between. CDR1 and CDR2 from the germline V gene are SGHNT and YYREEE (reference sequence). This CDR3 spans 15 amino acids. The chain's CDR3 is CASSLAGVRTDTQYF. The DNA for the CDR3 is TGTGCCAGCAGCTTGGCCGGCGTGAGAACAGATACGCAGTATTTT.

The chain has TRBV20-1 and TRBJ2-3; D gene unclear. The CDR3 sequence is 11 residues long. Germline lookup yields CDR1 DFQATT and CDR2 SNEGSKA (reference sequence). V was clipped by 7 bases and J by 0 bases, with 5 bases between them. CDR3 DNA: TGCAGTGTCGACAGCACAGATACGCAGTATTTT. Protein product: CSVDSTDTQYF.

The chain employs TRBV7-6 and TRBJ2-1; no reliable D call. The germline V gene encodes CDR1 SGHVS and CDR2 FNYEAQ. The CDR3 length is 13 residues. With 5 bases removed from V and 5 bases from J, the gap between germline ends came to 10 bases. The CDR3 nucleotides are TGTGCCAGCAGCGAGAGTCTCAACAATGAGCAGTTCTTC. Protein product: CASSESLNNEQFF.

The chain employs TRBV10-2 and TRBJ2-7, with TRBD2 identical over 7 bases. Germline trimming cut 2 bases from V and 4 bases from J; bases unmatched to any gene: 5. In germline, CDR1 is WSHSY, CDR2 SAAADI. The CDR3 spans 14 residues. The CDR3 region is CASSEGSGTYEQYF. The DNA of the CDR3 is TGCGCCAGCAGTGAGGGAAGCGGGACGTACGAGCAGTACTTC.

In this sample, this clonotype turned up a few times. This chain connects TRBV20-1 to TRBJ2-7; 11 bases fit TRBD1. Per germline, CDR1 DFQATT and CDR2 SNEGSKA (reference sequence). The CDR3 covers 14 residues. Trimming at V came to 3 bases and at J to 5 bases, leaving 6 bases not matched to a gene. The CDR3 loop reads CSASSDRGPNEQYF. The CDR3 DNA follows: TGCAGTGCTAGCTCGGACAGGGGGCCAAACGAGCAGTACTTC.

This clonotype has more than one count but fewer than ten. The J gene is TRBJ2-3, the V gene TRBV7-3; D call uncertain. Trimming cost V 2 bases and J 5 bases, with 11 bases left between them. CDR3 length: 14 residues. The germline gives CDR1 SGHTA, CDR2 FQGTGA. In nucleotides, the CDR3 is TGTGCCAGCAGCTTATCCTCTTCTTTAGATACGCAGTATTTT. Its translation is CASSLSSSLDTQYF.

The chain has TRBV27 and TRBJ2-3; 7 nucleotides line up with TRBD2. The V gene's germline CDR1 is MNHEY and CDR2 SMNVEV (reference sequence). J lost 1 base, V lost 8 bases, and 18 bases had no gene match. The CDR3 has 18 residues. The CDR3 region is CASPSMGRERWCTDTQYF. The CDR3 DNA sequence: TGTGCCAGCCCCTCAATGGGGCGGGAGAGGTGGTGCACAGATACGCAGTATTTT.

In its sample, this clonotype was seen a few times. Here the CDR3 reads CASSRPGQASTDTQYF. The CDR3 region has the DNA TGTGCCAGCAGCCGTCCGGGACAGGCATCCACAGATACGCAGTATTTT. The J gene is TRBJ2-3, the V gene TRBV7-9, with 8 bases that match TRBD1. V lost 5 bases and J lost 2; bases outside the gene matches: 9. Germline V gives CDR1 SEHNR, CDR2 FQNEAQ (reference sequence). CDR3 length equals 16 residues.